One and the same sample provided the 21 T cell receptor beta chains below, sequenced in a study of vaccination and CD4 T cells after COVID-19. Cultured CD4+ T cell DNA underwent sequencing with the Oncomine TCR Beta short-read assay. TCRdb passed the PCR reads through MiXCR, listing each CDR3 protein once. The sample shows about 14,000 distinct CDR3 sequences, 51% of them seen only once. Described treatment: 10-day PBMC culture with coronavirus spike peptide pools or control peptides (ViraFEST assay). For these receptors, no antigen is known. This specimen was CD4+ T cells from blood, cultured in vitro, taken before SARS-CoV-2 vaccination. These receptor sequences come from a human donor who had recovered from COVID-19.

The V gene is TRBV20-1, the J gene TRBJ2-5, with D perhaps assigned TRBD1 or TRBD2 (6 bases each). Per the germline V gene, CDR1 is DFQATT and CDR2 is SNEGSKA (reference sequence). The CDR3 has 13 residues. Trimming shortened V by 5 bases and J by 6 bases, and 16 bases separated the two germline ends. CDR3 amino acids: CSAPRGPRKTQYF. CDR3 coding DNA: TGCAGTGCTCCTCGGGGGCCCCGGAAGACCCAGTACTTC.

The rearrangement uses TRBV11-2 and TRBJ2-5, with 10 bases aligning to TRBD1. The CDR3 extends over 16 amino acids. Germline V gene data show CDR1 as SGHAT and CDR2 as FQNNGV. After removal of 5 bases from V and 4 bases from J, the junction contained 10 bases not matched to a gene. CDR3 region: CASSSPGQGFGETQYF. DNA of the CDR3: TGTGCCAGCAGCAGTCCGGGACAGGGGTTTGGAGAGACCCAGTACTTC.

This clonotype has just a few counts. The chain links TRBV7-2 to TRBJ2-5; 7 nucleotides line up with TRBD1. This CDR3 comprises 15 residues. The germline V gene encodes CDR1 SGHTA and CDR2 FQGNSA. V was clipped by 1 base and J by 2 bases; unmatched bases: 4. As DNA, the CDR3 is TGTGCCAGCAGCTTAGTTTCGGGACAGCAAGAGACCCAGTACTTC. It encodes CASSLVSGQQETQYF.

This sequence joins TRBV6-2 or TRBV6-3 and TRBJ2-7, with D uncertain. The germline gives CDR1 MNHEY, CDR2 SVGEGT. V was shortened by 5 bases and J by 0 bases, with 17 bases between the two germline ends. CDR3 length: 16 amino acids. The CDR3 loop is CASSPSPDWSSYEQYF. CDR3 DNA: TGTGCCAGCAGTCCGTCTCCCGACTGGAGCTCCTACGAGCAGTACTTC.

CDR3 nucleotides: TGTGCCAGCAGTCCCACCTGGGACTCTAATTCACCCCTCCACTTT. Translated, it gives CASSPTWDSNSPLHF. The V and J genes are TRBV27 and TRBJ1-6, with TRBD1 as a possible D gene (5 bases). Deletions cut 5 bases from V and 6 bases from J, with 14 bases between. Germline CDR1 and CDR2: MNHEY and SMNVEV (reference sequence). This CDR3 contains 15 residues.

The rearrangement uses TRBV7-2 and TRBJ2-5; TRBD2 aligns across 16 bases. The J segment lost 6 bases and the V segment lost 5 bases, leaving 9 bases of the junction unmatched. CDR1 is SGHTA, CDR2 FQGNSA, per germline. The CDR3 contains 17 residues. CDR3 in DNA: TGTGCCAGCAGCCCGGGACTAGCGGGAGGGGATCTGAAGACCCAGTACTTC. It yields the protein CASSPGLAGGDLKTQYF.

This clonotype showed up just once. The V gene is TRBV19, the J gene TRBJ1-1, with D perhaps TRBD1 (6 bases). Per the germline V gene, CDR1 is LNHDA and CDR2 is SQIVND (reference sequence). V lost 3 bases to trimming and J lost 7 bases, with 12 bases between them. The CDR3 has 13 residues. CDR3 sequence (DNA): TGTGCCAGTAGTATCCCAGGGGAGGGTGAAGCTTTCTTT. It specifies CASSIPGEGEAFF.

The chain employs TRBV20-1 and TRBJ1-3, with D possibly being TRBD1 (5 bases). This CDR3 comprises 14 residues. CDR1 is DFQATT, CDR2 SNEGSKA, per germline (reference sequence). Trimming removed 5 bases from V and 0 bases from J, with 11 bases in between. This CDR3 is CSAQSGFSGNTIYF. The CDR3 region has the DNA TGCAGTGCTCAATCAGGGTTCTCTGGAAACACCATATATTTT.

This clonotype appeared once. The chain couples TRBV7-8 to TRBJ1-1; 9 positions agree with TRBD1. The trim removed 7 bases at V and 7 bases at J, leaving 13 bases unmatched. This CDR3 has 15 residues. CDR1 is SGHVS, CDR2 FQNEAQ, per germline. Here the CDR3 DNA reads TGTGCCAGCAACCTCCGAGGACAGGGGATGGGTGAAGCTTTCTTT. Encoded protein: CASNLRGQGMGEAFF.

The chain has TRBV2 and TRBJ1-2, with D unclear. Trimming shortened V by 5 bases and J by 7 bases, and 26 bases separated the two germline ends. CDR3 length: 17 amino acids. Germline loops: CDR1 SNHLY, CDR2 FYNNEI. CDR3 amino acids: CASSLKAGPGVGFGYTF. The CDR3 region has the DNA TGTGCCAGCAGTCTCAAAGCCGGCCCAGGAGTCGGTTTTGGCTACACCTTC.

This clonotype has more than one count but fewer than ten. Its ends do not fully match the called genes, so a read error is possible. The chain recombines TRBV27 with TRBJ1-5; D is unclear. This CDR3 has 13 residues. Germline-derived CDR1 and CDR2 are MNHEY and SMNVEV (reference sequence). This chain's CDR3 is CASSLWGNQPQHF. The CDR3 nucleotides read TGTGCCAGCAGCTTATGGGGTAATCAGCCCCAGCATTTT.

This clonotype was observed a few times. The rearrangement uses TRBV27 and TRBJ2-2; D gene uncertain. CDR3 length: 15 amino acids. Trimming stripped 4 bases from V and 1 base from J, with 10 bases between. Per the germline V gene, CDR1 is MNHEY and CDR2 is SMNVEV (reference sequence). The DNA of the CDR3 is TGTGCCAGCAGTTGGGGATGGCAGAACACCGGGGAGCTGTTTTTT. Translated, it gives CASSWGWQNTGELFF.

The genes are TRBV20-1 and TRBJ1-1; a weak D match, TRBD1 (5 bases). This CDR3 region has 16 residues. With 1 base removed from V and 0 bases from J, the gap between germline ends came to 15 bases. Germline lookup yields CDR1 DFQATT and CDR2 SNEGSKA (reference sequence). CDR3 nucleotide sequence: TGCAGTGCTAGAGGTAACAGGAGGATAATGAACACTGAAGCTTTCTTT. Translating it yields CSARGNRRIMNTEAFF.

V gene TRBV20-1 combines with J gene TRBJ2-1, with TRBD2 matching 7 bases. J was trimmed by 2 bases and V by 5 bases; bases with no gene match: 3. There are 13 residues in the CDR3. Germline assignment: CDR1 DFQATT and CDR2 SNEGSKA (reference sequence). The CDR3 bases are TGCAGTGCTCGAGCGGGGCCCTACAATGAGCAGTTCTTC. Its protein is CSARAGPYNEQFF.

This clonotype was seen a few times. J is TRBJ1-2 and V is TRBV7-9, with D perhaps matching TRBD1 (5 bases). This CDR3 has 15 residues. Trimming removed 5 bases from V and 6 bases from J, with 19 bases in between. From germline, CDR1 is SEHNR and CDR2 FQNEAQ (reference sequence). The DNA of the CDR3 is TGTGCCAGCAGCCCCAGGGCTATTACACTCCATGGCTACACCTTC. Translated, it gives CASSPRAITLHGYTF.

This clonotype has a single count. The CDR3 coding sequence is TGCAGTGCTAGAGATCTCGCTAGAGTAGACGAGCAGTACTTC. It yields the protein CSARDLARVDEQYF. This chain uses TRBV20-1 with TRBJ2-7; D gene unclear. V lost 0 bases and J lost 5, with 14 bases in between. From germline, CDR1 is DFQATT and CDR2 SNEGSKA (reference sequence). The CDR3 has 14 amino acids.

This rearrangement joins TRBV20-1 to TRBJ2-7, with D maybe TRBD1 (6 bases). Trimming took off 3 bases at V and 5 bases at J, with 11 bases between the two ends. The CDR3 loop spans 12 amino acids. Germline V gene sequence: CDR1 DFQATT, CDR2 SNEGSKA (reference sequence). The CDR3 spells CSARGDTHEQYF. In nucleotides, the CDR3 is TGCAGTGCTAGGGGGGACACCCACGAGCAGTACTTC.

The gene calls are TRBV11-1 and TRBJ1-5; 8 nucleotides agree with TRBD1. With 3 bases clipped from V and 4 bases from J, the junction kept 8 bases outside the gene matches. Germline values: CDR1 SGHAT, CDR2 FQDESV (reference sequence). The CDR3 is 16 residues long. As DNA, the CDR3 is TGTGCCAGCAGCTTGGGGACAGGAGATGGGAATCAGCCCCAGCATTTT. Its translation: CASSLGTGDGNQPQHF.

The chain is built from TRBV12-3 or TRBV12-4 and TRBJ1-1; D not resolved. The CDR3 consists of 14 residues. Trimming shortened V by 5 bases and J by 4 bases, and 14 bases separated the two germline ends. The CDR3 spells CASSPSGGGTEAFF. DNA for the CDR3: TGTGCCAGCAGTCCATCAGGTGGCGGCACTGAAGCTTTCTTT.

The chain joins TRBV20-1 to TRBJ2-7; tentatively, D is TRBD1 or TRBD2 (5 bases each). Trimming stripped 5 bases from V and 2 bases from J, with 13 bases between. This CDR3 contains 13 residues. CDR1 is DFQATT and CDR2 is SNEGSKA in the germline V gene (reference sequence). The CDR3 loop is CSAHVLGAYEQYF. CDR3 DNA: TGCAGTGCTCACGTCCTGGGGGCCTACGAGCAGTACTTC.

CDR3 sequence reads: CASSGSGAGNQPQHF. CDR3 bases: TGTGCCAGCAGTGGATCGGGGGCAGGGAATCAGCCCCAGCATTTT. The V and J genes are TRBV7-9 and TRBJ1-5; tentatively, D is TRBD1 (6 bases). The V gene's germline CDR1 is SEHNR and CDR2 FQNEAQ (reference sequence). CDR3 length: 15 residues. The V end lost 6 bases, the J end lost 4 bases, and 16 bases lay between the germline ends.